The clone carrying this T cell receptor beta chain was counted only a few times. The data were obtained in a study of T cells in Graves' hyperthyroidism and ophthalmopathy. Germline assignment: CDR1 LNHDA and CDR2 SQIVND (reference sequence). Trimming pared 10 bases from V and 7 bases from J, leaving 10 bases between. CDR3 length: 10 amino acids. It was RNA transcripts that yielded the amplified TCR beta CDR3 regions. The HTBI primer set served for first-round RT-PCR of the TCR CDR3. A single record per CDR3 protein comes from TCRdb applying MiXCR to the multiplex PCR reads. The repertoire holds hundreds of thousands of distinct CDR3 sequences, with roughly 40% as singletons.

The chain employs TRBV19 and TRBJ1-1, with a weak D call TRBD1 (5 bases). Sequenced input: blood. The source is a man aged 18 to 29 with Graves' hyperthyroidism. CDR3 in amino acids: CATGGSEAFF. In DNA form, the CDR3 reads TGTGCCACCGGGGGGAGTGAAGCTTTCTTT.